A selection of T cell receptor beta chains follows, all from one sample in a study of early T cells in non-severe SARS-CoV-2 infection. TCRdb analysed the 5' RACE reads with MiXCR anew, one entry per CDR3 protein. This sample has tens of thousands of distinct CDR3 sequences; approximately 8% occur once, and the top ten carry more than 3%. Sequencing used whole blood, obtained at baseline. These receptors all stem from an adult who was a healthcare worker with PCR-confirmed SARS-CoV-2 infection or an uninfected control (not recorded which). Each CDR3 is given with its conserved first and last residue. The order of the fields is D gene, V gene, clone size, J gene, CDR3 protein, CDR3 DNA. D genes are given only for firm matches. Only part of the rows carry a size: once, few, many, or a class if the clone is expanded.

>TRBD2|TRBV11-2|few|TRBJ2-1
CASSLLGSGSHNEQFF
TGTGCCAGCAGCTTGCTGGGTAGCGGGAGTCACAATGAGCAGTTCTTC
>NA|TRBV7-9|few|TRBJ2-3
CASSFLGPDTQYF
TGTGCCAGCAGCTTTCTGGGGCCAGATACGCAGTATTTT
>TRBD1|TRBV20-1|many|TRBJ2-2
CSARDPRQGDTGELFF
TGCAGTGCTAGAGATCCGCGACAGGGGGACACCGGGGAGCTGTTTTTT
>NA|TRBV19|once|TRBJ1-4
CASSIRRGADEKLFF
TGTGCCAGTAGTATTCGAAGGGGCGCCGATGAAAAACTGTTTTTT
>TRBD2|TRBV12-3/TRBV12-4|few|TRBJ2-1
CASSPPGLAGVGEQFF
TGTGCCAGCAGTCCCCCGGGACTAGCGGGAGTAGGTGAGCAGTTCTTC
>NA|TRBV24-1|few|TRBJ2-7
CATAGDGITDEQYF
TGTGCCACCGCCGGGGACGGGATTACGGACGAGCAGTACTTC
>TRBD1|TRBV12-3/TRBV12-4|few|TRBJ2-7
CASSLRGQGTYEQYF
TGTGCCAGCAGTTTACGGGGACAGGGAACCTACGAGCAGTACTTC
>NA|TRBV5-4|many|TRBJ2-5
CASTSWGQETQYF
TGTGCCAGCACCTCTTGGGGTCAAGAGACCCAGTACTTC
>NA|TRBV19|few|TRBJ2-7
CASSMSIGQSGEQYF
TGTGCCAGTAGTATGTCCATTGGACAATCGGGTGAGCAGTACTTC
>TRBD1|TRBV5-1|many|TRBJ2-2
CASSPWTGVNTGELFF
TGCGCCAGCAGCCCCTGGACAGGAGTGAACACCGGGGAGCTGTTTTTT
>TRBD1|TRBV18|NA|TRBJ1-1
CASSPRQGADTEAFF
TGTGCCAGCTCACCTCGACAGGGGGCCGACACTGAAGCTTTCTTT
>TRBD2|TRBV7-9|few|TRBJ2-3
CASSLGISGGTDTQYF
TGTGCCAGCAGCTTAGGGATCAGCGGGGGGACAGATACGCAGTATTTT
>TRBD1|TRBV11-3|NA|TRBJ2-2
CASSSGDSYTGELFF
TGTGCCAGCAGCTCCGGGGACAGCTACACCGGGGAGCTGTTTTTT
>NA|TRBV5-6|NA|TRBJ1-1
CASSATGLSEAFF
TGTGCCAGCAGCGCGACGGGGCTGTCTGAAGCTTTCTTT
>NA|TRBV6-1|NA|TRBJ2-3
CASRTSRDTQYF
TGTGCCAGCAGGACCAGCCGCGATACGCAGTATTTT
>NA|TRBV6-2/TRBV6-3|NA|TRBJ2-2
CASSLQENTGELFF
TGTGCCAGCAGTCTGCAGGAGAACACCGGGGAGCTGTTTTTT
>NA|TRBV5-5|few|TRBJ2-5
CASSLGVAGGETQYF
TGTGCCAGCAGCTTGGGCGTTGCAGGAGGAGAGACCCAGTACTTC
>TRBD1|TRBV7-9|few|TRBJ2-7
CASSFTDRGRAEQYF
TGTGCCAGCAGCTTTACGGACAGGGGGCGCGCCGAGCAGTACTTC
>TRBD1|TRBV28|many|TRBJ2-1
CASSETGGAYNEQFF
TGTGCCAGCAGCGAGACAGGGGGCGCCTACAATGAGCAGTTCTTC
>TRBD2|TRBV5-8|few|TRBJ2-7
CASSTPSGGVYEQYF
TGTGCCAGCAGCACTCCTAGCGGGGGGGTCTACGAGCAGTACTTC
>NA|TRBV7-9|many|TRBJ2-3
CASRGQGITDTQYF
TGTGCCAGCAGGGGGCAGGGGATCACAGATACGCAGTATTTT
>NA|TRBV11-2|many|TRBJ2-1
CASSLNRDNEQFF
TGTGCCAGCAGCCTCAACAGGGACAATGAGCAGTTCTTC
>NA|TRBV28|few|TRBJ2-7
CASSFEVPYEQYF
TGTGCCAGCAGTTTCGAGGTCCCCTACGAGCAGTACTTC
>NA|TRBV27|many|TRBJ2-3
CASSPLDSTDTQYF
TGTGCCAGCAGTCCCCTGGACAGCACAGATACGCAGTATTTT
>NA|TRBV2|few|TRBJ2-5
CASSERGLETQYF
TGTGCCAGCAGTGAAAGAGGGTTGGAGACCCAGTACTTC
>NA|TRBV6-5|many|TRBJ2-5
CASSYSWAGETQYF
TGTGCCAGCAGTTACTCATGGGCAGGGGAGACCCAGTACTTC
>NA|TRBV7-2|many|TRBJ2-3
CASSSRTSQYF
TGTGCCAGCAGCTCGCGGACTTCGCAGTATTTT
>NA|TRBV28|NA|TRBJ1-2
CASSSALGYGYTF
TGTGCCAGCAGTTCCGCGCTTGGGTATGGCTACACCTTC
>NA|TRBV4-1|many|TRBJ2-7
CASSQDLYEQYF
TGCGCCAGCAGCCAAGATCTTTACGAGCAGTACTTC
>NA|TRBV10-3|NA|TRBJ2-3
CAISSSTASTDTQYF
TGTGCCATCAGTTCCTCGACTGCTAGCACAGATACGCAGTATTTT
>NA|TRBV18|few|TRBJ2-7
CASSPGLRSREQYF
TGTGCCAGCTCACCTGGGCTACGTAGCCGCGAGCAGTACTTC
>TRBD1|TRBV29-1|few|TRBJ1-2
CSVSGTGNLGSGYTF
TGCAGCGTCTCCGGGACAGGGAATTTAGGGAGTGGCTACACCTTC
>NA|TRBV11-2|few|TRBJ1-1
CASSSHRGNTEAFF
TGTGCCAGCAGCTCGCACAGAGGGAACACTGAAGCTTTCTTT
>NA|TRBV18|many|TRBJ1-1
CASSPPSVGSNTEAFF
TGTGCCAGCTCACCACCGTCAGTGGGGAGCAACACTGAAGCTTTCTTT
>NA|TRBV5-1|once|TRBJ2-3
CASSGGDSTDTQYF
TGCGCCAGCAGCGGCGGGGACTCCACAGATACGCAGTATTTT
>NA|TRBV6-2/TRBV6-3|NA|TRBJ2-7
CASSYSLYEQYF
TGTGCCAGCAGTTACTCCCTGTACGAGCAGTACTTC
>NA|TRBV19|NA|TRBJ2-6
CASTPGGTRGANVLTF
TGTGCCAGCACCCCGGGCGGGACGAGGGGGGCCAACGTCCTGACTTTC
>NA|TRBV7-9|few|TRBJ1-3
CASSLGQFSSGNTIYF
TGTGCCAGCAGCCTCGGACAGTTTTCCTCTGGAAACACCATATATTTT
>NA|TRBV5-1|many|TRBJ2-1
CASSLGSSYNEQFF
TGCGCCAGCAGTCTCGGGAGTTCCTACAATGAGCAGTTCTTC
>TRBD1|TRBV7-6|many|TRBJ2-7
CASSPPTGSSYEQYF
TGTGCCAGCAGCCCTCCGACAGGGAGCTCCTACGAGCAGTACTTC
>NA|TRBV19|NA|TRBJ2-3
CASSVDTDTQYF
TGTGCCAGTAGTGTAGACACAGATACGCAGTATTTT
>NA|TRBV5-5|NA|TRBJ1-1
CASSLYANMNTEAFF
TGTGCCAGCAGCTTGTACGCAAATATGAACACTGAAGCTTTCTTT
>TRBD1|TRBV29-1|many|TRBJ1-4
CSVGGQGDEKLFF
TGCAGCGTTGGGGGACAGGGGGATGAAAAACTGTTTTTT
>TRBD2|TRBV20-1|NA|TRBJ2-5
CSARGLAGMETQYF
TGCAGTGCCAGGGGACTAGCGGGGATGGAGACCCAGTACTTC
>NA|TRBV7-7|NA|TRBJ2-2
CASTTSGGGNTGELFF
TGTGCTAGCACCACGTCAGGGGGGGGCAACACCGGGGAGCTGTTTTTT
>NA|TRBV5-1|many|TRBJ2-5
CASSPGSQETQYF
TGCGCCAGCAGTCCAGGGAGCCAAGAGACCCAGTACTTC
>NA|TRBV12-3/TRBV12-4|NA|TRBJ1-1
CASSQRASGTEAFF
TGTGCCAGCAGTCAAAGGGCCTCCGGCACTGAAGCTTTCTTT
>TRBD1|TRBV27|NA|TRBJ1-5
CASSLTGVGQPQHF
TGTGCCAGCAGCCTAACAGGGGTAGGTCAGCCCCAGCATTTT
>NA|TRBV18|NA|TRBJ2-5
CASSPPEETQYF
TGTGCCAGCTCACCACCAGAAGAGACCCAGTACTTC
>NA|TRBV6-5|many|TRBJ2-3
CASSYRVGDTQYF
TGTGCCAGCAGTTACAGGGTCGGAGATACGCAGTATTTT
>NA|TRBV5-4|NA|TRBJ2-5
CASSLSPGAQETQYF
TGTGCCAGCAGCTTGTCCCCGGGGGCCCAAGAGACCCAGTACTTC
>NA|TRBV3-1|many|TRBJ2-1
CASSNHGTANNEQFF
TGTGCCAGCAGCAACCACGGGACTGCCAACAATGAGCAGTTCTTC
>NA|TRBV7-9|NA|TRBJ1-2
CASSLGAQDHYGYTF
TGTGCCAGCAGCCTCGGGGCGCAAGATCACTATGGCTACACCTTC
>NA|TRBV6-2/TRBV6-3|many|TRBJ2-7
CASSPTGEGVYEQYF
TGTGCCAGCAGCCCGACGGGGGAGGGGGTCTACGAGCAGTACTTC